A single sample gave rise to the 13 T cell receptor beta chains below, sequenced in a study of cytomegalovirus exposure and HLA in healthy donors. Vbeta (60) and Jbeta (13) primers were used in the PCR. The repertoire was sequenced with immunoSEQ multiplex PCR; TCRdb's copy has only in-frame clones and lacks some. The data show under 200,000 clones, roughly four fifths seen once. What was sequenced was PBMCs. These receptors originate from a female donor in good health and CMV-seronegative.

The CDR3 protein is CASSSGYTDTQYF. As DNA, the CDR3 is TGTGCCAGCAGTTCAGGATACACAGATACGCAGTATTTT. The chain is built from TRBV28 and TRBJ2-3, with D uncertain. This CDR3 comprises 13 residues. The germline CDR1 and CDR2 sequences are MDHEN and SYDVKM. Trimming cost V 4 bases and J 2 bases, with 7 bases left between them. Full variable domain (remainder filled in from reference TRBV28 and TRBJ2-3): DVKVTQSSRYLVKRTGEKVFLECVQDMDHENMFWYRQDPGLGLRLIYFSYDVKMKEKGDIPEGYSVSREKKERFSLILESASTNQTSMYLCASSSGYTDTQYFGPGTRLTVL.

The V and J genes are TRBV15 and TRBJ2-7, with 8 bases that match TRBD2. V gave up 1 base and J gave up 2 bases; unmatched junction bases: 10. Germline CDR1 reads LNHNV; CDR2 reads YYDKDF (reference sequence). This CDR3 contains 17 residues. The CDR3 protein is CATSRGSGGRLAYEQYF. As DNA, the CDR3 is TGTGCCACCAGCAGAGGATCGGGGGGGAGGTTGGCCTACGAGCAGTACTTC.

The chain joins TRBV21-1 to TRBJ2-3; TRBD1 is taken as the D call from the table, unchecked against the DNA. TRBV21-1 constitutes a pseudogene. This CDR3 comprises 16 residues. The CDR3 DNA is TGTGCCAGCAGCAAAGACGTAGGGACAGGGGGGGATACGCAGTATTTT. Protein product: CASSKDVGTGGDTQYF.

The V and J genes are TRBV5-8 and TRBJ1-4; 10 nucleotides agree with TRBD1. The germline gives CDR1 SGHTS, CDR2 YDEGEE. V trimming: 0 bases; J trimming: 8 bases; junction bases outside the gene matches: 7. This CDR3 comprises 16 residues. In DNA, the CDR3 is TGTGCCAGCAGCTTGGCGGACAGGGGGTTGAACGAAAAACTGTTTTTT. Amino acid sequence: CASSLADRGLNEKLFF.

This clone showed up just a few times. In DNA form, the CDR3 reads TGTGCCAGCAGGGCCGACAGGGTAGACATTCAGTACTTC. The encoded protein is CASRADRVDIQYF. The V call is TRBV28, the J call TRBJ2-4; 7 bases line up with TRBD1. Per germline, CDR1 MDHEN and CDR2 SYDVKM. This CDR3 spans 13 amino acids. Losses at the gene ends were 6 bases for V and 8 bases for J; bases not matched to a gene: 7.

In this sample, this clone turned up a few times. The chain joins TRBV5-1 to TRBJ1-2; 7 nucleotides line up with TRBD1. The CDR3 spans 12 residues. Per the germline V gene, CDR1 is SGHRS and CDR2 is YFSETQ. With 0 bases clipped from V and 7 bases from J, the junction kept 0 bases outside the gene matches. The CDR3 DNA reads TGCGCCAGCAGCTTGGCAGGGGGTGGCTACACCTTC. Protein sequence: CASSLAGGGYTF. Variable domain in full (rest from reference TRBV5-1 and TRBJ1-2): KAGVTQTPRYLIKTRGQQVTLSCSPISGHRSVSWYQQTPGQGLQFLFEYFSETQRNKGNFPGRFSGRQFSNSRSEMNVSTLELGDSALYLCASSLAGGGYTFGSGTRLTVV.

The chain carries TRBV7-3 and TRBJ2-1, with 7 bases that match TRBD2. This CDR3 is 15 amino acids long. The junction had 3 bases not matched to a gene; V was cut back by 1 base and J by 3 bases. Germline-derived CDR1 and CDR2 are SGHTA and FQGTGA. The CDR3 is CASSLSGSYYNEQFF. The CDR3 region has the DNA TGTGCCAGCAGCTTAAGCGGGAGCTACTACAATGAGCAGTTCTTC.

This chain links TRBV4-1 with TRBJ2-5; TRBD2 might be the D (5 bases). Germline V gene data show CDR1 as MGHRA and CDR2 as YSYEKL. This CDR3 has 15 amino acids. Trimming left V 0 bases short and J 5 bases short, with 13 bases between. The CDR3 loop reads CASSQEWSGGETQYF. The CDR3 DNA is TGCGCCAGCAGCCAAGAATGGTCGGGCGGGGAGACCCAGTACTTC.

This chain connects TRBV11-2 to TRBJ1-1, with 7 bases fitting TRBD1. This CDR3 is 15 amino acids long. V lost 4 bases to trimming and J lost 0 bases; unmatched junction nucleotides: 5. Germline V CDR1 and CDR2: SGHAT, FQNNGV. This CDR3 is CASSSGQTLNTEAFF. The CDR3 DNA reads TGTGCCAGCAGCTCGGGACAGACCTTGAACACTGAAGCTTTCTTT.

The rearrangement joins TRBV7-8 to TRBJ2-2; D is uncertain. Between the trimmed V and J ends, which lost 1 base and 6 bases, there was a span of 12 bases. The CDR3 sequence is 15 residues long. Germline CDR1 is SGHVS and CDR2 is FQNEAQ. CDR3: CASSLGQIRSGELFF. The DNA for the CDR3 is TGTGCCAGCAGCTTAGGGCAGATTCGATCCGGGGAGCTGTTTTTT.

The V call is TRBV11-3, the J call TRBJ2-1, with D unclear. This CDR3 is built from 14 residues. The germline gives CDR1 SGHNT, CDR2 YENEEA. The ends were cut back, 5 bases at V and 8 bases at J, with 16 bases in the middle. As DNA, the CDR3 is TGTGCCAGCAGCCCCCCCGGAGCCCCCGATGAGCAGTTCTTC. The encoded protein is CASSPPGAPDEQFF.

This clone was seen a handful of times. CDR3 in DNA: TGCGCCAGCAGCCCCCCCCCGCAGGACATCACAGATACGCAGTATTTT. Translating it yields CASSPPPQDITDTQYF. The rearrangement uses TRBV5-1 and TRBJ2-3; D is possibly TRBD1 (5 bases). Per germline, CDR1 SGHRS and CDR2 YFSETQ. This CDR3 spans 16 amino acids. The V end lost 4 bases, the J end lost 2 bases, and 17 bases lay between the germline ends.

This chain connects TRBV2 to TRBJ1-3; 7 bases align to TRBD1. Germline V gene data show CDR1 as SNHLY and CDR2 as FYNNEI. The CDR3 has 15 residues. After removal of 6 bases from V and 4 bases from J, the junction contained 9 bases not matched to a gene. CDR3 DNA sequence: TGTGCCAGCAGGACTACCGGGACAGTGGGAAACACCATATATTTT. This translates into CASRTTGTVGNTIYF.